The source of this TCR beta chain is a study of human T cells and chemical hapten exposure. Study results and caveats: Healthy people's immune response may differ from that of the donors, who had alopecia. Following DPC sensitization, TCRs present above 1 in 1000 frequency showed no change.

TCRdb used MiXCR to reprocess the RACE reads, holding one entry per CDR3 protein. The sample lists 150,000 to 200,000 distinct CDR3 sequences, 14% occurring once. CDR3 size: 15 residues. Trimming left V 0 bases short and J 1 base short, with 9 bases between. The V gene's germline CDR1 is SGHAT and CDR2 FQNNGV. Time point given: patch test 1, 2 weeks after DPC sensitization. Stated treatment: therapeutic diphenylcyclopropenone sensitization with weekly scalp DPC. A few counts support this clonotype. The antigen is not known. The source material was whole blood, sampled in connection with sensitization to the hapten diphenylcyclopropenone (DPC). This chain uses TRBV11-2 with TRBJ1-1; D gene uncertain. This TCR derives from a woman in her twenties or thirties with alopecia areata. Some clones in this sample may be carry-over from other donors' samples. CDR3 bases: TGTGCCAGCAGCTTAGATGCCGAGTGGAACACTGAAGCTTTCTTT. Its protein product is CASSLDAEWNTEAFF. The full variable domain, with the rest looked up from reference TRBV11-2 and TRBJ1-1, is EAGVAQSPRYKIIEKRQSVAFWCNPISGHATLYWYQQILGQGPKLLIQFQNNGVVDDSQLPKDRFSAERLKGVDSTLKIQPAKLEDSAVYLCASSLDAEWNTEAFFGQGTRLTVV.